This passage covers 29 T cell receptor beta chains from one sample sequenced in a study of vaccination effects on CD4 cells after COVID-19. TCRdb's table, derived via immunoSEQ multiplex PCR, lists solely in-frame clones and lacks some. The data hold 29,000 or so clones, with roughly 68% observed a single time. Antigens for these TCRs are unknown. Pools of viral peptides were used by the ViraFEST assay to expand antigen-specific CD4+ T cells ahead of sequencing. Cells that had been cultured for less than 13 days were the source of isolated CD4+ T cells. Every participant took two doses of the BNT162b2 or mRNA-1273 vaccine. The starting material was CD4+ T cells from PBMCs cultured with HCoV-OC43 spike peptides, obtained after COVID-19 vaccination. Subset: HCoV-OC43 spike overlapping peptide pool stimulation. The receptor source for this set is a human donor who received a COVID-19 vaccine.

The rearrangement joins TRBV6-1 to TRBJ2-5; D remains ambiguous. The CDR3 has 12 amino acids. The germline V gene encodes CDR1 MNHNS and CDR2 SASEGT. Trimming left V 7 bases short and J 1 base short, with 7 bases between. CDR3 amino acids: CASNRRQETQYF. The DNA of the CDR3 is TGTGCCAGCAACAGACGCCAAGAGACCCAGTACTTC.

This chain connects TRBV2 to TRBJ2-1; either TRBD1 or TRBD2 may supply D (6 bases each). The CDR3 is 14 residues long. The V end lost 6 bases, the J end lost 7 bases, and 16 bases lay between the germline ends. Germline V gives CDR1 SNHLY, CDR2 FYNNEI. The CDR3 DNA follows: TGTGCCAGCAGAGGGGGACTCTCCGTGAATGAGCAGTTCTTC. It yields the protein CASRGGLSVNEQFF.

The chain employs TRBV6-5 and TRBJ1-1, with 7 bases identical to TRBD1. The V gene's germline CDR1 is MNHEY and CDR2 SVGAGI. V lost 2 bases and J lost 4; bases outside the gene matches: 4. The CDR3 sequence is 14 residues long. The CDR3 region has the DNA TGTGCCAGCAGTTACAGGGGGCAGGTCACTGAAGCTTTCTTT. It yields the protein CASSYRGQVTEAFF.

This clone was recorded a few times. CDR3 nucleotides: TGTGCCAGCAGTTTGGCGGGGGGCTCGGACACTGAAGCTTTCTTT. Translated: CASSLAGGSDTEAFF. This chain joins TRBV28 and TRBJ1-1; possible D gene TRBD1, 6 bases. Trimming stripped 3 bases from V and 3 bases from J, with 14 bases between. The germline V gene encodes CDR1 MDHEN and CDR2 SYDVKM. The CDR3 extends over 15 amino acids.

CDR3 coding DNA: TGTGCCTGGAGTGGAAGGGGTTTGGGTCAGCCCCAGCATTTT. Protein: CAWSGRGLGQPQHF. The chain links TRBV30 to TRBJ1-5; D might be TRBD1 (5 bases). V was pared by 1 base and J by 6 bases, with 13 bases between. Germline V CDR1 and CDR2: GTSNPN, SVGIG (reference sequence). CDR3 length equals 14 residues.

V usage is TRBV30 and J usage is TRBJ2-7; D call uncertain. The CDR3 runs to 14 residues. The germline V gene has CDR1 GTSNPN and CDR2 SVGIG (reference sequence). V was cut by 0 bases and J by 2 bases, with 11 bases left in between. The CDR3 here is CAWSVLGLPYEQYF. The DNA of the CDR3 is TGTGCCTGGAGTGTACTGGGGTTGCCCTACGAGCAGTACTTC.

The chain recombines TRBV25-1 with TRBJ1-1; TRBD1 might be the D (5 bases). The CDR3 is 17 residues long. The V gene lost 8 bases and the J gene lost 4 bases, with 26 bases spanning the gap. Per germline, CDR1 MGHDK and CDR2 SYGVNS. CDR3 amino acids: CASSRLDYKERGTEAFF. The DNA for the CDR3 is TGTGCCAGCTCACGACTGGACTATAAAGAGAGGGGCACTGAAGCTTTCTTT.

This chain's CDR3 is CATSNRGGGETQYF. The CDR3, as DNA: TGTGCCACCAGCAATCGCGGGGGAGGGGAAACCCAGTACTTC. The rearrangement joins TRBV15 to TRBJ2-5, with TRBD2 identical over 7 bases. Per the germline V gene, CDR1 is LNHNV and CDR2 is YYDKDF (reference sequence). The CDR3 runs to 14 residues. The J segment lost 8 bases and the V segment lost 4 bases, leaving 10 bases of the junction unmatched.

This clone was observed a few times. CDR3 sequence (DNA): TGTGCCAGCGCACGGGAGGGGAACACCGGGGAGCTGTTTTTT. Its protein product is CASAREGNTGELFF. The chain joins TRBV2 to TRBJ2-2, with 8 bases lining up with TRBD2. This CDR3 contains 14 residues. Germline V gene sequence: CDR1 SNHLY, CDR2 FYNNEI. V lost 8 bases and J lost 1; bases outside the gene matches: 3.

This sequence joins TRBV14 and TRBJ2-3; D is perhaps TRBD2 (5 bases). The CDR3 spans 16 residues. The germline gives CDR1 SGHDN, CDR2 FVKESK. V gave up 2 bases and J gave up 2 bases, with 14 bases separating them. For the CDR3, the DNA is TGTGCCAGCAGCCAAATGGACTCGGTAGCCACAGATACGCAGTATTTT. Encoded protein: CASSQMDSVATDTQYF.

This clone was counted only a few times. The rearrangement links TRBV19 to TRBJ2-7; 7 bases match TRBD2. The CDR3 contains 16 residues. V lost 4 bases and J lost 3; bases outside the gene matches: 12. Germline-derived CDR1 and CDR2 are LNHDA and SQIVND (reference sequence). This CDR3 reads CASSTKAVGGDYEQYF. The CDR3 nucleotides are TGTGCCAGTAGTACAAAGGCGGTGGGAGGGGACTACGAGCAGTACTTC.

This clone is judged medium-sized (0.01 to 0.1%). The V gene is TRBV6-5, the J gene TRBJ1-1, with 12 bases lining up with TRBD1. CDR1 and CDR2 from the germline V gene are MNHEY and SVGAGI. The CDR3 contains 14 residues. V was clipped by 5 bases and J by 5 bases; unmatched bases: 3. The DNA of the CDR3 is TGTGCCAGCAGTCGGGACAGGGGGCGGACTGAAGCTTTCTTT. It yields the protein CASSRDRGRTEAFF.

This chain uses TRBV19 with TRBJ1-5; D not certain. CDR1 and CDR2 (germline): LNHDA, SQIVND (reference sequence). V shed 1 base and J shed 4 bases, with 8 bases lying between them. The CDR3 has 14 residues. The CDR3 DNA reads as TGTGCCAGTAGTATAGCGGGAATTAATCAGCCCCAGCATTTT. Translation: CASSIAGINQPQHF.

The chain links TRBV10-2 to TRBJ2-7, with D unclear. Germline assignment: CDR1 WSHSY and CDR2 SAAADI. V was trimmed by 1 base and J by 5 bases, leaving 3 bases between them. The CDR3 spans 11 residues. CDR3 sequence: CASSEYHEQYF. The DNA for the CDR3 is TGCGCCAGCAGTGAGTACCACGAGCAGTACTTC.

This chain connects TRBV19 to TRBJ1-6, with 10 bases aligning to TRBD1. Trimming at V came to 6 bases and at J to 8 bases, leaving 1 base not matched to a gene. Germline V gene sequence: CDR1 LNHDA, CDR2 SQIVND (reference sequence). The CDR3 spans 13 residues. The CDR3 spells CASRGQGYSPLHF. The CDR3 bases are TGTGCCAGTAGGGGACAGGGGTATTCACCCCTCCACTTT.

In the case of this clone: The sample holds other DNA sequences that translate to the same CDR3. This chain joins TRBV4-1 and TRBJ1-3; tentative D call: TRBD1 (5 bases). Per germline, CDR1 MGHRA and CDR2 YSYEKL. The CDR3 totals 17 residues. V lost 0 bases and J lost 1, with 13 bases in between. In DNA form, the CDR3 reads TGCGCCAGCAGCCAAGATCCCCGTGGGGGGTCTGGAAACACCATATATTTT. Residues: CASSQDPRGGSGNTIYF.

The V call is TRBV6-5, the J call TRBJ1-2, with a possible D match to TRBD1 (5 bases). The V end lost 6 bases, the J end lost 5 bases, and 10 bases lay between the germline ends. This CDR3 spans 12 amino acids. Germline V gene lookup returns CDR1 MNHEY and CDR2 SVGAGI. CDR3 nucleotides: TGTGCCAGCAGCGACAGTAGGTATGGCTACACCTTC. It specifies CASSDSRYGYTF.

This clone was seen a few times. The rearrangement links TRBV4-1 to TRBJ2-1, with D perhaps being TRBD1 or TRBD2 (5 bases each). The CDR3 totals 13 residues. V lost 4 bases, J lost 9 bases, and 13 bases lay in between. Germline V gene sequence: CDR1 MGHRA, CDR2 YSYEKL. The CDR3 nucleotides are TGCGCCAGCAGCCGGGGGTCCGGCGGTGAGCAGTTCTTC. Translating gives CASSRGSGGEQFF.

The chain carries TRBV27 and TRBJ1-6; D is unresolved. Germline values: CDR1 MNHEY, CDR2 SMNVEV (reference sequence). V was pared by 6 bases and J by 5 bases, with 11 bases between. The CDR3 totals 14 residues. CDR3 region: CASRFWSDNSPLHF. The DNA for the CDR3 is TGTGCCAGCAGGTTCTGGAGTGATAATTCACCCCTCCACTTT.

This rearrangement joins TRBV25-1 to TRBJ2-7; the match to TRBD1 covers 10 bases. V trimming: 5 bases; J trimming: 0 bases; junction bases outside the gene matches: 4. Germline-derived CDR1 and CDR2 are MGHDK and SYGVNS. The CDR3 is made up of 15 amino acids. CDR3 in amino acids: CASSPGTGVSYEQYF. Here the CDR3 DNA reads TGTGCCAGCAGTCCAGGGACAGGGGTCTCCTACGAGCAGTACTTC.

The J gene is TRBJ2-1, the V gene TRBV10-3, with 11 positions matching TRBD1. Germline V lookup: CDR1 ENHRY, CDR2 SYGVKD. CDR3 length: 14 residues. J gave up 8 bases and V 9 bases, and 9 bases lay outside the gene matches. The CDR3 reads CAITGTGGHHEQFF. Here the CDR3 DNA reads TGTGCCATAACCGGGACAGGGGGTCATCATGAGCAGTTCTTC.

The V and J genes are TRBV11-3 and TRBJ2-3, with 13 bases aligning to TRBD2. The V and J ends lost 2 bases and 1 base, in that order; junction bases with no gene match: 3. The CDR3 contains 17 residues. Germline V lookup: CDR1 SGHNT, CDR2 YENEEA. The CDR3 bases are TGTGCCAGCAGCTTAATCGGGACTAGCGGGGGCACAGATACGCAGTATTTT. This translates into CASSLIGTSGGTDTQYF.

There are a few counts of this clone. The CDR3 sequence is CATATGASSGNTIYF. The CDR3 DNA sequence: TGTGCCACGGCTACGGGGGCGAGCTCTGGAAACACCATATATTTT. The rearrangement joins TRBV10-3 to TRBJ1-3; a possible D gene is TRBD1 (6 bases). Germline values: CDR1 ENHRY, CDR2 SYGVKD. V lost 10 bases to trimming and J lost 0 bases, with 16 bases between them. There are 15 residues in the CDR3.

V usage is TRBV7-9 and J usage is TRBJ2-1; the match to TRBD2 covers 9 bases. The junction had 12 bases not matched to a gene; V was cut back by 5 bases and J by 7 bases. This CDR3 contains 16 residues. Germline CDR1 SEHNR, CDR2 FQNEAQ (reference sequence). The CDR3 is CASSPKFSGGLNEQFF. As DNA, the CDR3 is TGTGCCAGCAGCCCAAAATTTAGCGGGGGCCTTAATGAGCAGTTCTTC.

This clone was counted a single time. J is TRBJ2-1 and V is TRBV6-4; 10 nucleotides agree with TRBD1. This CDR3 spans 13 amino acids. The germline CDR1 and CDR2 sequences are MRHNA and SNTAGT. V dropped 5 bases and J dropped 6; count of bases not matched to a gene: 1. The CDR3 sequence: CASSRTGGNEQFF. CDR3 sequence (DNA): TGTGCCAGCAGTCGGACAGGGGGCAATGAGCAGTTCTTC.

The rearrangement uses TRBV5-6 and TRBJ1-1; D is unresolved. Germline values: CDR1 SGHDT, CDR2 YYEEEE. The CDR3 is 14 residues long. V was trimmed by 0 bases and J by 1 base, leaving 7 bases between them. This chain's CDR3 is CASSLAVRNTEAFF. CDR3 nucleotide sequence: TGTGCCAGCAGCTTGGCCGTCCGGAACACTGAAGCTTTCTTT.

The chain recombines TRBV5-4 with TRBJ1-5, with D uncertain. V lost 2 bases, J lost 4 bases, and 4 bases lay in between. The CDR3 extends over 12 amino acids. Looked up from germline, CDR1 is SGHNT and CDR2 is YYREEE (reference sequence). CDR3 nucleotides: TGTGCCAGCAGCTTCTTAAATCAGCCCCAGCATTTT. Translated: CASSFLNQPQHF.

The chain carries TRBV23-1 and TRBJ2-6; D remains unclear. TRBV23-1 is noted as an ORF with a role that remains uncertain. Trimming took off 2 bases at V and 0 bases at J, with 11 bases between the two ends. The CDR3 totals 17 residues. The CDR3, as DNA: TGCGCCAGCAGTCAAATCCGACATATCTCTGGGGCCAACGTCCTGACTTTC. Translating it yields CASSQIRHISGANVLTF.

The chain recombines TRBV2 with TRBJ2-1, with 9 bases matching TRBD2. The CDR3 totals 16 residues. Germline V gives CDR1 SNHLY, CDR2 FYNNEI. V was clipped by 8 bases and J by 6 bases; unmatched bases: 14. CDR3 loop: CASVNPLSGRGNEQFF. CDR3 DNA sequence: TGTGCCAGCGTTAACCCACTTAGCGGGAGAGGCAATGAGCAGTTCTTC.